The 32 T cell receptor beta chains below all came from one sample that was sequenced in a study of CXCR3-negative and CXCR3-positive naive CD8 T cells. Carrying UMI labels, the TRB cDNA libraries were prepared through 5' RACE. From its re-call of the 5' RACE reads, TCRdb lists each CDR3 protein once, without DNA. This table lists about 130,000 distinct CDR3 sequences. The sequenced material came from naive CXCR3- CD8+ T cells from blood. Subset here: CD45RO-CCR7+CD27+CD95- naive CD8+ T cells lacking CXCR3 (TNR3-). These receptors were taken from a human donor in good health. Some clones in this sample may be carry-over from other donors' samples.

The rearrangement uses TRBV25-1 and TRBJ2-1; TCRdb's D gene call, TRBD1, goes unchecked for lack of DNA. This CDR3 has 18 amino acids. Germline V gene sequence: CDR1 MGHDK, CDR2 SYGVNS. This CDR3 reads CASRKASGGQGAPYEQFF. Complete variable domain (other parts from reference TRBV25-1 and TRBJ2-1): EADIYQTPRYLVIGTGKKITLECSQTMGHDKMYWYQQDPGMELHLIHYSYGVNSTEKGDLSSESTVSRIRTEHFPLTLESARPSHTSQYLCASRKASGGQGAPYEQFFGPGTRLTVL.

The chain joins TRBV29-1 to TRBJ2-5; TCRdb returns TRBD2, unconfirmable since there is no DNA. This CDR3 is built from 17 residues. CDR1 SQVTM and CDR2 ANQGSEA come from the germline V gene. Here the CDR3 reads CSAIPRGQREIQETQYF.

The V call is TRBV11-3, the J call TRBJ2-7; TCRdb picks TRBD2, but there is no DNA to check that call. Germline CDR1 and CDR2: SGHNT and YENEEA. The CDR3 loop spans 15 amino acids. This CDR3 is CASSPRSSRSYEQYF.

The chain has TRBV20-1 and TRBJ2-7; the TCRdb call, TRBD2, lacks DNA for checking. CDR1 and CDR2 (germline): DFQATT, SNEGSKA (reference sequence). The CDR3 is 16 amino acids. Here the CDR3 reads CSARDRDKLDIYEQYF.

The rearrangement links TRBV20-1 to TRBJ2-3; absent DNA, TCRdb's TRBD2 call cannot be checked. Germline V CDR1 and CDR2: DFQATT, SNEGSKA (reference sequence). The CDR3 sequence is 14 residues long. CDR3 sequence: CSARLAGSTDTQYF.

The genes are TRBV7-6 and TRBJ1-1; checking the TCRdb D call of TRBD1 is not possible without DNA. The CDR3 is 14 residues long. CDR1 and CDR2 (germline): SGHVS, FNYEAQ. CDR3 residues: CASRQDRAAAEAFF.

The chain is built from TRBV5-1 and TRBJ1-2. The CDR3 contains 14 residues. Germline V gives CDR1 SGHRS, CDR2 YFSETQ. The CDR3 reads CASNSARSPSGYTF. Variable domain in full (rest from reference TRBV5-1 and TRBJ1-2): KAGVTQTPRYLIKTRGQQVTLSCSPISGHRSVSWYQQTPGQGLQFLFEYFSETQRNKGNFPGRFSGRQFSNSRSEMNVSTLELGDSALYLCASNSARSPSGYTFGSGTRLTVV.

This CDR3 is CASSWSVGDYEQYF. The V and J genes are TRBV11-3 and TRBJ2-7; without DNA, the TCRdb call of TRBD2 cannot be checked. Per germline, CDR1 SGHNT and CDR2 YENEEA. CDR3 length equals 14 residues.

J is TRBJ2-1 and V is TRBV7-9. In germline, CDR1 is SEHNR, CDR2 FQNEAQ (reference sequence). This CDR3 is built from 15 residues. This chain's CDR3 is CASSDPGGSYNEQFF.

The V call is TRBV18, the J call TRBJ2-3; checking the TCRdb D call of TRBD2 is not possible without DNA. This CDR3 region has 14 residues. Germline-derived CDR1 and CDR2 are KGHSH and LQKENI. This CDR3 reads CASSPKRGTDTQYF.

The rearrangement joins TRBV7-9 to TRBJ2-1; TCRdb indicates TRBD1, and absent DNA this call remains unverified. The germline V gene encodes CDR1 SEHNR and CDR2 FQNEAQ (reference sequence). The CDR3 covers 12 residues. The CDR3 is CASSFGANEQFF.

The V and J genes are TRBV28 and TRBJ1-4. This CDR3 spans 13 amino acids. Germline assignment: CDR1 MDHEN and CDR2 SYDVKM. The CDR3 protein is CASSFSDHEKLFF.

The V call is TRBV7-8, the J call TRBJ2-7; TCRdb calls TRBD2, which cannot be checked without DNA. This CDR3 contains 15 residues. Germline V gene sequence: CDR1 SGHVS, CDR2 FQNEAQ. The CDR3 is CASSPTGTATYEQYF.

The chain has TRBV6-4 and TRBJ2-2; the D gene TCRdb calls, TRBD1, cannot be checked with no DNA. This CDR3 has 15 amino acids. In germline, CDR1 is MRHNA, CDR2 SNTAGT. The CDR3 reads CASSKGQGEPGELFF.

The chain is built from TRBV29-1 and TRBJ2-1; with no DNA, the TCRdb D assignment of TRBD1 cannot be verified. This CDR3 comprises 16 residues. Germline CDR1 SQVTM, CDR2 ANQGSEA. CDR3 protein: CSAVGGHWSSYNEQFF.

The V gene is TRBV28, the J gene TRBJ1-1. This CDR3 comprises 14 residues. CDR1 is MDHEN, CDR2 SYDVKM, per germline. CDR3 protein: CAISRRAGNTEAFF.

The chain uses TRBV20-1 and TRBJ1-5; TCRdb calls TRBD1, which cannot be checked without DNA. Germline V lookup: CDR1 DFQATT, CDR2 SNEGSKA (reference sequence). CDR3 length equals 16 residues. CDR3 sequence: CSANPPVGTGNQPQHF.

The rearrangement joins TRBV12-3 or TRBV12-4 to TRBJ2-3; TCRdb selects TRBD1, and the lack of DNA leaves this call unchecked. The CDR3 runs 13 residues. CDR3: CASSIGTEATQYF.

The chain combines TRBV9 with TRBJ1-4. The CDR3 is made up of 15 amino acids. The germline gives CDR1 SGDLS, CDR2 YYNGEE. CDR3 amino acids: CASSARPATNEKLFF.

This chain uses TRBV29-1 with TRBJ2-2; TCRdb's D call of TRBD2 is untestable without DNA. Germline V gives CDR1 SQVTM, CDR2 ANQGSEA. This CDR3 region has 14 residues. CDR3 sequence reads: CSVEDRALNGELFF.

This sequence joins TRBV2 and TRBJ1-1; absent DNA, TCRdb's TRBD1 call cannot be checked. The CDR3 sequence is 13 residues long. Germline values: CDR1 SNHLY, CDR2 FYNNEI. CDR3 loop: CASRQQGWTEAFF.

The chain recombines TRBV29-1 with TRBJ1-1. The CDR3 is 12 residues long. CDR1 SQVTM and CDR2 ANQGSEA come from the germline V gene. The CDR3 loop is CSVVATTTEAFF.

The chain recombines TRBV28 with TRBJ1-5. The germline V gene has CDR1 MDHEN and CDR2 SYDVKM. The CDR3 extends over 14 amino acids. The chain's CDR3 is CASSLPQRNQPQHF.

The chain has TRBV6-2 or TRBV6-3 and TRBJ1-5. From germline, CDR1 is MNHEY and CDR2 SVGEGT. The length of the CDR3 is 11 residues. The CDR3 spells CASRTTRSQHF.

The J gene is TRBJ2-7, the V gene TRBV20-1. Germline V CDR1 and CDR2: DFQATT, SNEGSKA (reference sequence). The CDR3 is 13 amino acids. CDR3 in amino acids: CSGYGQSSYEQYF.

The chain uses TRBV15 and TRBJ1-5; the D call of TRBD1 rests on TCRdb alone, since no DNA is present to check it. Germline V lookup: CDR1 LNHNV, CDR2 YYDKDF (reference sequence). The CDR3 runs to 14 residues. The CDR3 loop reads CATTPWDRAQPQHF.

The chain carries TRBV4-2 and TRBJ2-2; TCRdb designates TRBD2, a call that cannot be tested without DNA. The CDR3 spans 14 residues. Germline loops: CDR1 LGHNA, CDR2 YNFKEQ. Here the CDR3 reads CASSQVGGSGELFF.

The rearrangement uses TRBV5-6 and TRBJ2-2; absent DNA, TCRdb's TRBD1 call cannot be checked. Germline CDR1 SGHDT, CDR2 YYEEEE. This CDR3 comprises 15 residues. The CDR3 is CASGKTGFGTGELFF.

This chain links TRBV15 with TRBJ2-7; with no DNA, the TCRdb D assignment of TRBD1 cannot be verified. CDR1 is LNHNV and CDR2 is YYDKDF in the germline V gene (reference sequence). The CDR3 consists of 18 residues. The chain's CDR3 is CATSSRLLGRGTSYEQYF.

The chain joins TRBV9 to TRBJ2-2; checking the TCRdb D call of TRBD2 is not possible without DNA. This CDR3 region has 15 residues. The germline V gene encodes CDR1 SGDLS and CDR2 YYNGEE. CDR3 amino acids: CASSSMGRNTGELFF.

The CDR3: CASSRGRGPYNEQFF. This chain uses TRBV11-2 with TRBJ2-1; TCRdb picks TRBD1, but there is no DNA to check that call. The CDR3 is made up of 15 amino acids. CDR1 is SGHAT and CDR2 is FQNNGV in the germline V gene.

The rearrangement joins TRBV7-9 to TRBJ2-5; as DNA is missing, the TRBD1 call by TCRdb cannot be tested. The germline gives CDR1 SEHNR, CDR2 FQNEAQ (reference sequence). This CDR3 is built from 14 residues. The CDR3 is CASSAGQGTETQYF.